Described below is a single T cell receptor (beta chain) sequence and its context. Its specific antigen is unknown. There are no base qualities to consult, and no much larger clone falls within one base. Trimming costs V 10 bases and J 8 bases, and their ends lie 11 bases apart. The CDR3, cysteine through phenylalanine, is 11 amino acids long. Only CDR3 DNA is held: 33 bases, read in frame from base 1. The data belong to a study of T cell repertoires in cytomegalovirus infection (dated by TCRdb to about 2019). Describing the broader study: The peptide stimulations were aimed at well-studied HLA-B-restricted epitopes as well as recently identified HLA-C-restricted CMV epitopes, whose presentation resists viral immunomodulation. Donor HLA type was relevant to the analysis, because carriage of CMV infection together with the matching HLA type was indicated by public TCR beta signatures. Results and caveats for the whole study, not just this receptor: Carriers of CMV infection plus the relevant HLA type were discriminated by the cumulative frequency of public TCR beta family members in the study cohort and in an independent approximately 350-donor cohort. The ex vivo response was dominated by HLA-C-restricted CMV-specific TCR beta clonotypes, and the single most frequent clonotype in two of eight donors was supplied by these HLA-C-restricted clonotypes.

TCRdb shows the sequencer as Illumina HiSeq 1500. TCRdb ran its own pipeline on the public reads, namely fastp trimming at Q25 and MiXCR clone calling, and kept in-frame beta chains. Rows matching on CDR3 protein sequence are summarized as one entry with the most common DNA and genes. Present in this sample are roughly 860,000 distinct CDR3 sequences, over 25% of which were seen just once. Together, the top ten hold approximately 13% of the sample. The sample's treatment or condition label, in plain terms: in vitro stimulation with specific CMV peptide epitopes to enrich CMV-specific T cells. The clonotype originates from a human donor in good health (CMV status not recorded). Some clones in this sample may be carry-over from other donors' samples. Rearrangement joined TRBV12-3 or TRBV12-4 to TRBJ2-2, with the D gene uncertain. The input for sequencing was cultured CD8+ T cells from PBMCs, taken from culture after CMV antigen stimulation. The DNA reads TGTGCCACTCAGATGATGGGGGAGCTGTTTTTT. It is translated as CATQMMGELFF.